The rows below give T cell receptor beta chains drawn from one sample of a study of cytomegalovirus exposure and HLA in healthy donors. Clones were read by immunoSEQ multiplex PCR, and TCRdb kept only the in-frame ones, dropping some. Here the sample table reports about 140,000 clones. Sequencing was performed on PBMCs. These receptors were obtained from a man aged 35-49 years in good health and CMV-seronegative. Each CDR3 is given with its conserved first and last residue. The order of the fields is CDR3 protein, CDR3 DNA, V gene, CDR3 length, J gene, D gene. A D gene is named only where the DNA matches it firmly.

CASSDRGRVVNTEAFF | TGCGCCAGCAGTGACAGGGGGAGAGTCGTGAACACTGAAGCTTTCTTT | TRBV4-1 | 16 | TRBJ1-1 | TRBD1
CASSISERTQYF | TGTGCCAGTAGTATTTCTGAGAGGACCCAGTACTTC | TRBV19 | 12 | TRBJ2-5 | NA
CASSHRTGWDGYTF | TGTGCCAGCAGCCACCGGACAGGGTGGGATGGCTACACCTTC | TRBV7-8 | 14 | TRBJ1-2 | TRBD1
CATSRDTYGYTF | TGTGCCACCAGCAGAGACACATATGGCTACACCTTC | TRBV15 | 12 | TRBJ1-2 | NA
CASSTDIHYEQYF | TGTGCCAGCAGTACCGACATACACTACGAGCAGTACTTC | TRBV6-5 | 13 | TRBJ2-7 | NA
CASSYRTGTFLNYGYTF | TGTGCCAGCAGCTACAGGACAGGGACCTTTTTAAACTATGGCTACACCTTC | TRBV7-8 | 17 | TRBJ1-2 | TRBD1
CASSLPRLVGTGELFF | TGTGCCAGCAGCTTACCGCGCCTTGTCGGGACCGGGGAGCTGTTTTTT | TRBV5-4 | 16 | TRBJ2-2 | NA
CSGSRAGETQYF | TGCAGCGGATCCAGGGCTGGAGAGACCCAGTACTTC | TRBV29-1 | 12 | TRBJ2-5 | NA
CASSPGEGGWIGYTF | TGTGCCAGCAGCCCCGGCGAGGGCGGTTGGATTGGCTACACCTTC | TRBV6-5 | 15 | TRBJ1-2 | NA
CASSPQGTENSPLHF | TGTGCCAGCTCACCCCAAGGGACAGAGAATTCACCCCTCCACTTT | TRBV18 | 15 | TRBJ1-6 | TRBD1
CASSPVPGGVNYGYTF | TGCGCCAGCAGCCCCGTTCCAGGGGGCGTTAACTATGGCTACACCTTC | TRBV4-1 | 16 | TRBJ1-2 | TRBD1
CSGQRGSSYEQYF | TGCAGCGGGCAACGAGGGAGCTCCTACGAGCAGTACTTC | TRBV29-1 | 13 | TRBJ2-7 | NA
CASQKDLAGGRDQPQHF | TGCGCCAGCCAGAAAGACTTGGCCGGGGGTCGGGATCAGCCCCAGCATTTT | TRBV4-1 | 17 | TRBJ1-5 | NA
CASSEERNTEAFF | TGTGCCAGCAGTGAGGAGAGGAACACTGAAGCTTTCTTT | TRBV2 | 13 | TRBJ1-1 | NA
CASSQELPSGGSNEQFF | TGCGCCAGCAGCCAAGAGCTTCCTAGCGGGGGGAGTAATGAGCAGTTCTTC | TRBV4-1 | 17 | TRBJ2-1 | TRBD2
CASSPWGGNYGYTF | TGTGCCAGCAGCCCTTGGGGGGGCAACTATGGCTACACCTTC | TRBV7-2 | 14 | TRBJ1-2 | NA
CASSLPQGASAFF | TGTGCCAGCAGCTTGCCGCAGGGGGCATCAGCTTTCTTT | TRBV5-6 | 13 | TRBJ1-1 | TRBD1
CASSLIGGRNTEAFF | TGTGCCAGCAGCTTAATCGGGGGGAGGAACACTGAAGCTTTCTTT | TRBV13 | 15 | TRBJ1-1 | NA
CSADRDYGYTF | TGCAGTGCTGACAGGGATTATGGCTACACCTTC | TRBV20-1 | 11 | TRBJ1-2 | TRBD1
CASSMGWDRSTEAFF | TGTGCCAGTAGTATGGGATGGGACAGAAGCACTGAAGCTTTCTTT | TRBV19 | 15 | TRBJ1-1 | TRBD1
CASSLSSLSSYNEQFF | TGTGCCAGCAGTTTATCGTCCCTGAGCTCCTACAATGAGCAGTTCTTC | TRBV27 | 16 | TRBJ2-1 | NA
CASLPGSSGANVLTF | TGTGCCAGCTTGCCCGGGAGCTCTGGGGCCAACGTCCTGACTTTC | TRBV28 | 15 | TRBJ2-6 | NA
CASSYSSGGAYNEQFF | TGTGCCAGCAGTTACTCTAGCGGGGGGGCCTACAATGAGCAGTTCTTC | TRBV6-5 | 16 | TRBJ2-1 | TRBD2
CASSPLAGAYQETQYF | TGTGCCAGCAGCCCCTTAGCGGGGGCCTACCAAGAGACCCAGTACTTC | TRBV7-2 | 16 | TRBJ2-5 | TRBD2
CASSLTISSEKLFF | TGTGCCAGCAGCTTAACGATCAGTTCTGAAAAACTGTTTTTT | TRBV7-9 | 14 | TRBJ1-4 | NA
CASSLKSYGYTF | TGTGCCAGCAGCTTAAAATCTTATGGCTACACCTTC | TRBV7-3 | 12 | TRBJ1-2 | NA
CASSPTGRELFF | TGTGCCAGCAGCCCTACTGGGCGGGAGCTGTTTTTT | TRBV13 | 12 | TRBJ2-2 | NA
CASSLALAGYNEQFF | TGTGCCAGCAGCTTGGCTCTAGCGGGATACAATGAGCAGTTCTTC | TRBV5-5 | 15 | TRBJ2-1 | TRBD2
CASSLGQNYGYTF | TGTGCCAGCAGTTTAGGACAGAACTATGGCTACACCTTC | TRBV28 | 13 | TRBJ1-2 | NA
CASSTFVRTAVVTNEKLFF | TGTGCCAGCAGCACGTTCGTCCGGACAGCGGTCGTAACTAATGAAAAACTGTTTTTT | TRBV21-1 | 19 | TRBJ1-4 | NA
CASSQAGSQGTYNEQFF | TGCGCCAGCAGCCAGGCAGGCTCTCAGGGAACCTACAATGAGCAGTTCTTC | TRBV5-1 | 17 | TRBJ2-1 | NA
CASSPLSTGKNTGELFF | TGTGCCAGCAGTCCCCTTTCGACAGGGAAGAACACCGGGGAGCTGTTTTTT | TRBV6-4 | 17 | TRBJ2-2 | TRBD1
CASSPRGLAVGYEQYF | TGTGCCAGCAGCCCAAGGGGACTAGCGGTAGGCTACGAGCAGTACTTC | TRBV7-2 | 16 | TRBJ2-7 | TRBD2
CASNRQGATGELFF | TGTGCCAGCAATAGACAGGGGGCCACCGGGGAGCTGTTTTTT | TRBV6-1 | 14 | TRBJ2-2 | TRBD1
CATSGQTGGIGKLFF | TGTGCCACCAGCGGCCAAACAGGGGGAATCGGAAAACTGTTTTTT | TRBV15 | 15 | TRBJ1-4 | TRBD1
CASSWGVAYEQYF | TGTGCCAGCAGTTGGGGGGTGGCCTACGAGCAGTACTTC | TRBV6-1 | 13 | TRBJ2-7 | NA
CASSPPGQGARTQYF | TGTGCCAGCTCACCTCCGGGACAGGGGGCGCGTACGCAGTATTTT | TRBV18 | 15 | TRBJ2-3 | TRBD1
CASSPISRVNKWNTIYF | TGTGCCAGCAGCCCTATCTCCCGGGTCAACAAATGGAACACCATATATTTT | TRBV11-2 | 17 | TRBJ1-3 | NA
CASSPGDRTYEQYF | TGTGCCAGCAGCCCCGGGGACAGGACGTACGAGCAGTACTTC | TRBV11-2 | 14 | TRBJ2-7 | TRBD1
CASSSRVAGHYNEQFF | TGTGCCAGCAGCTCCCGGGTAGCGGGGCACTACAATGAGCAGTTCTTC | TRBV7-3 | 16 | TRBJ2-1 | TRBD2
CAISESGAGLGTEAFF | TGTGCCATCAGTGAGTCCGGGGCGGGGCTCGGGACTGAAGCTTTCTTT | TRBV10-3 | 16 | TRBJ1-1 | NA
CASSYRESGELFF | TGTGCCAGCAGTTACAGGGAGTCCGGGGAGCTGTTTTTT | TRBV2 | 13 | TRBJ2-2 | NA
CASSIGRGRDYGYTF | TGTGCCAGTAGTATAGGTAGGGGGCGCGACTATGGCTACACCTTC | TRBV19 | 15 | TRBJ1-2 | TRBD1
CASSLSGAGSYGYTF | TGTGCCAGCAGTTTAAGCGGGGCGGGGTCCTATGGCTACACCTTC | TRBV27 | 15 | TRBJ1-2 | NA
CASSGARNSGNTIYF | TGTGCCAGCTCAGGGGCGCGCAACTCTGGAAACACCATATATTTT | TRBV18 | 15 | TRBJ1-3 | NA
CASSPVIKGDTNYGYTF | TGTGCCAGCAGCCCGGTTATTAAGGGGGACACTAACTATGGCTACACCTTC | TRBV5-5 | 17 | TRBJ1-2 | NA
CASSPDSIYGYTF | TGTGCCAGCAGCCCAGACAGCATCTATGGCTACACCTTC | TRBV6-6 | 13 | TRBJ1-2 | NA
CASSQDLGTGFYSPLHF | TGTGCCAGCAGCCAAGATTTAGGGACAGGGTTTTATTCACCCCTCCACTTT | TRBV4-2 | 17 | TRBJ1-6 | TRBD1
CASSLSLGGGFTEAFF | TGTGCCAGTAGCTTATCTCTTGGGGGGGGCTTCACTGAAGCTTTCTTT | TRBV19 | 16 | TRBJ1-1 | NA
CASRAPGTGNSPLHF | TGTGCCAGCAGAGCCCCTGGGACAGGGAATTCACCCCTCCACTTT | TRBV28 | 15 | TRBJ1-6 | TRBD1
CASSRTRNTEAFF | TGTGCCAGCAGCCGTACACGGAACACTGAAGCTTTCTTT | TRBV6-5 | 13 | TRBJ1-1 | NA